This T cell receptor beta chain was captured by sequencing in a study of beta chain features in type 1 diabetes. Overall study results and limits: The analysis here could not establish whether HLA type shapes TCRB rearrangement. When Type 1 diabetes patients were examined, their TCRB CDR3s proved moderately but significantly shorter in all four CD4+ subsets.

Notes on this clone: Antigen unknown.

Of the isolated RNA, all was reverse transcribed, and so the sequenced material was expressed TCRB transcripts. Sequencing was performed with immunoSEQ multiplex PCR; in TCRdb, only in-frame clones are kept and a portion is missing. The sample yields more than 250,000 clones, over 20% seen once. Germline CDR1 reads SGHTA; CDR2 reads FQGTGA. The CDR3 is made up of 14 amino acids. V trimming: 2 bases; J trimming: 10 bases; junction bases outside the gene matches: 11. Purity exceeding 98% was reached by all sorted populations. Material: naive CD4+ T cells from blood. The source is a woman in her thirties or forties with type 1 diabetes. The V call is TRBV7-3, the J call TRBJ2-7; 7 nucleotides align to TRBD1. DNA of the CDR3: TGTGCCAGCAGCTTATTATCCGGGACAGAGATTCAGTACTTC. Translating it yields CASSLLSGTEIQYF.